The sample holds a few counts of the clone carrying this T cell receptor (beta chain). Antigen unknown. Treatment meaning: oral pan-JAK inhibitor, 5-10 mg twice daily. Sampling of alopecia areata patients yielded lesional scalp punch biopsies as well as peripheral blood. The data stem from a study of CD8+ T cells in alopecia areata. Study results and limitations: Mouse data revealed clearer TCR sharing than patient data did, a gap possibly tied to HLA.

This CDR3 spans 12 amino acids. The junction had 5 bases not matched to a gene; V was cut back by 4 bases and J by 8 bases. Germline CDR1 reads SGHDT; CDR2 reads YYEEEE. cDNA reverse transcribed from extracted RNA served as the sequencing template. TCRdb's copy holds only in-frame clones and misses some; the assay was immunoSEQ multiplex PCR. The sample holds around 210,000 clones; around three fifths are singletons and the top ten take about 4%. The chain is built from TRBV5-6 and TRBJ1-2; 7 bases line up with TRBD1. The sequencing used CD4+ T cells sorted from blood, collected at week 4, from a patient treated with tofacitinib. The source is a human donor with alopecia areata. CDR3 residues: CASSPTGDGYTF. The CDR3 bases are TGTGCCAGCAGCCCTACAGGGGACGGCTACACCTTC.